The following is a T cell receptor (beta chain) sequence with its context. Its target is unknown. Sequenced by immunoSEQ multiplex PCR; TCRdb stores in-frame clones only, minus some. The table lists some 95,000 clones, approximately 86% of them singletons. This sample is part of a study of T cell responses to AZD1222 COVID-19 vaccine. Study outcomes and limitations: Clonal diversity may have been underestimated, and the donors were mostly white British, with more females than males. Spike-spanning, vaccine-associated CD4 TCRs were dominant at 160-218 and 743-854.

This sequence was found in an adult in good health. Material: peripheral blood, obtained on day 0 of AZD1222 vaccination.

CDR3: CASSFWDGDTEAFF. The CDR3 DNA sequence: TGCGCCAGCAGCTTCTGGGACGGAGACACTGAAGCTTTCTTT. The chain employs TRBV5-1 and TRBJ1-1, with D possibly matching TRBD1 (5 bases). Trimming stripped 2 bases from V and 3 bases from J, with 11 bases between. The length of the CDR3 is 14 residues. CDR1 SGHRS and CDR2 YFSETQ come from the germline V gene.